This T cell receptor beta chain was obtained from a study of blood T cell repertoires in COVID-19 (dated by TCRdb to 2020 to 2021). Describing the broader study: Samples from collaborators originated in the United States, Italy and Spain and spanned both the acute and convalescent phases of COVID-19. The material from the prospective study consisted of cDNA or gDNA derived from T cells, B-cell-depleted T cells, or PBMCs. Subjects who had been exposed to COVID-19, were actively infected with it, or had recovered from it provided the deeply sampled blood TCRbeta repertoires that made up the dataset. The repertoires were released in a freely available public database intended as a resource for research on the immune response to SARS-CoV-2. Samples came from the ongoing ImmuneRACE study (first 160 participants) plus 1,254 subjects from 6 global collaborators. Nearly every sample came with metadata listing a de-identified subject ID, COVID-19 status, age in years and sex. Where HLA class I and class II types were available, the types were taken from metadata supplied by the sample provider, not from assay-based typing.

Trimming takes 7 bases off V and 0 bases off J; junction bases not matched to a gene: 4. CDR1 and CDR2, per the germline V gene, are KGHDR and SFDVKD. The cysteine opens and the phenylalanine closes a CDR3 of 15 amino acids. Only the CDR3 part of the read is kept: 45 bases, read in frame from the first base. The collaborating institutions used their own protocols to collect whole blood in K2EDTA tubes. For TCRbeta analysis, collaborator samples were shipped as frozen whole blood, as isolated PBMCs, or as DNA extracted from either sample type. Paper-wide results and their limitations: Clinical and demographic metadata were provided uncurated, with the amount varying by source and participant.

TCRbeta CDR3 regions were amplified from genomic DNA using the immunoSEQ Assay, a bias-controlled multiplex PCR. The authors' analysis ran thus. The number of nucleated cells in each sample was estimated by amplification of reference gene primers within the assay. Sequence reads were collapsed and filtered to measure the absolute abundance of every unique TCRbeta CDR3 rearrangement. For each sample, productive Simpson clonality was calculated by taking the square root of Simpson's diversity index across productive rearrangements. TCRdb limited this immuneACCESS table to in-frame rearrangements with V and J called. A share of clones is missing; checked studies link under half to unresolved V genes, and the rest is unexplained. D and trimming were read from the DNA, whereas the V and J calls and clone size are those reported in that table. A total of under 60,000 clones appear in this sample, approximately 87% of them only once. The top ten clones comprise over 4.5% of the sample.

This clone has a single count. The antigen it binds to is not known. Base qualities are missing; no much larger clone stands one base away. The chain is assembled from TRBV24-1 and TRBJ1-3, with TRBD1 identical over 8 junction bases. This clonotype was obtained from a human donor in a cohort sampled during active COVID-19. Sequenced: peripheral blood. CDR3 region: CATSGQGHSGNTIYF. At the DNA level, the sequence is TGTGCCACCAGCGGACAGGGCCACTCTGGAAACACCATATATTTT.